This TCR beta chain is drawn from a study of blood T cell repertoires in COVID-19. Overall study context: Samples of COVID-19 (acute and convalescent) were obtained from the United States, Italy and Spain. PBMCs, B-cell-depleted T cells, or T cells provided the cDNA or gDNA that made up the material.

Authors' methods: Cell counts per sample came from amplifying reference gene primers. Produced via immunoSEQ multiplex PCR; TCRdb's table is partial and in-frame only. V, J and clone size reflect that table, while D and trimming were determined from the DNA. Here the sample spans 100,000 to 150,000 clones, roughly 86% being singletons. CDR1 is WNHNN, CDR2 SYGVQD, per germline (reference sequence). V was clipped by 10 bases and J by 6 bases; unmatched bases: 4. The CDR3 contains 11 residues. The sequenced material came from peripheral blood. The chain combines TRBV10-1 with TRBJ2-3; TRBD1 matches at 7 bases. The source of this sequence is a woman aged 60-75 years with acute or convalescent COVID-19. CDR3 protein: CATSGGDTQYF. The DNA for the CDR3 is TGCGCCACCTCAGGGGGTGATACGCAGTATTTT.